This paragraph covers one TCR beta chain sequence. This sample is drawn from a study of shared clonotypes between healthy human individuals. CDR3 size: 11 residues. The V gene lost 5 bases and the J gene lost 11 bases, with 12 bases spanning the gap. Germline-derived CDR1 and CDR2 are SGHVS and FNYEAQ. The authors loaded 150 to 250 ng DNA, roughly 27,000 T cell genomes, into sorted-subset replicate PCRs. Profiling relied on immunoSEQ multiplex PCR, and the TCRdb table lists in-frame clones only, not all of them. This sample yields around 2,000,000 clones, of which about 95% are seen a single time; 0.13% belongs to the top ten.

The receptor's source is a young man in good health. Sequencing used naive CD4+ T cells sorted from blood. Subset given: CD45RA+ positively selected. The rearrangement links TRBV7-6 to TRBJ1-1; D is unclear. CDR3: CASSAGIEAFF. CDR3 sequence (DNA): TGTGCCAGCAGCGCGGGAATCGAGGCTTTCTTT.